Listed below are T cell receptor beta chains from one sample, sequenced in a study of blood T cell repertoires in COVID-19. TCRdb's table, derived via immunoSEQ multiplex PCR, lists solely in-frame clones and lacks some. Of 150,000 or so clones in the sample, about 81% were seen once. Specimen: peripheral blood. The receptors shown here come from a woman in her sixties or seventies with acute or convalescent COVID-19. CDR3s include the opening cysteine and the closing phenylalanine or tryptophan. The D gene is left open where the match is weak. Rows may omit the clone size; those that give it use once, few, many or a size class.

CDR3aa | CDR3nt | abundance | len | d_gene | j_gene | v_gene
CASSLTSGVNEQFF | TGCGCCAGCAGCTTGACTAGCGGGGTTAATGAGCAGTTCTTC | few | 14 | TRBD2 | TRBJ2-1 | TRBV5-1
CATSEGTGVWHEQFF | TGTGCCACCAGTGAAGGAACAGGGGTTTGGCATGAGCAGTTCTTC | few | 15 | TRBD1 | TRBJ2-1 | TRBV24-1
CASSPKTGSTEAFF | TGTGCCAGCAGCCCGAAGACAGGGTCCACTGAAGCTTTCTTT | - | 14 | TRBD1 | TRBJ1-1 | TRBV7-2
CASSLGYGTGVNSPLHF | TGTGCCAGCAGCTTAGGGTATGGGACAGGGGTTAATTCACCCCTCCACTTT | - | 17 | TRBD1 | TRBJ1-6 | TRBV13
CSVEDRGETYEQYF | TGCAGCGTTGAAGATCGTGGAGAGACCTACGAGCAGTACTTC | - | 14 | - | TRBJ2-7 | TRBV29-1
CASSRPDRGLGNEKLFF | TGCGCCAGCAGCCGCCCGGACAGGGGGCTCGGTAATGAAAAACTGTTTTTT | once | 17 | TRBD1 | TRBJ1-4 | TRBV4-1
CATSRDGRGIQETQYF | TGTGCCACCAGCAGAGACGGCAGGGGCATTCAAGAGACCCAGTACTTC | once | 16 | - | TRBJ2-5 | TRBV15
CASSLRVPLNYNEQFF | TGCGCCAGCAGCTTGCGAGTACCCTTAAACTACAATGAGCAGTTCTTC | - | 16 | - | TRBJ2-1 | TRBV5-1
CAWKFTVNSPLHF | TGTGCCTGGAAATTCACGGTTAATTCACCCCTCCACTTT | few | 13 | - | TRBJ1-6 | TRBV30
CASSLRGNYEQYF | TGTGCCAGCAGCCTCCGGGGGAACTACGAGCAGTACTTC | - | 13 | - | TRBJ2-7 | TRBV27
CASSLSINYGYTF | TGTGCCAGCAGTTTATCTATCAACTATGGCTACACCTTC | - | 13 | - | TRBJ1-2 | TRBV12-3/TRBV12-4
CASSSRGSSYNSPLHF | TGTGCCAGCAGTAGCAGGGGTAGCTCCTATAATTCACCCCTCCACTTT | - | 16 | - | TRBJ1-6 | TRBV28
CASSELGGSRSPLHF | TGTGCCAGCAGTGAACTAGGAGGGTCTAGGTCACCCCTCCACTTT | - | 15 | - | TRBJ1-6 | TRBV6-1
CASSVDNWEGGGTDTQYF | TGTGCCAGCAGCGTAGATAATTGGGAGGGGGGCGGCACAGATACGCAGTATTTT | - | 18 | - | TRBJ2-3 | TRBV9
CASSPPYYEQYF | TGTGCCAGCAGCCCGCCCTACTACGAGCAGTACTTC | - | 12 | - | TRBJ2-7 | TRBV6-2/TRBV6-3
CASSVAGEGSEAFF | TGTGCCAGCAGCGTAGCTGGGGAGGGGTCTGAAGCTTTCTTT | - | 14 | - | TRBJ1-1 | TRBV9
CSVEVNPRQGDTIYF | TGCAGCGTTGAGGTGAATCCGAGACAAGGGGACACCATATATTTT | - | 15 | - | TRBJ1-3 | TRBV29-1
CSASGRKNYGYTF | TGCAGTGCTAGTGGCAGGAAAAACTATGGCTACACCTTC | - | 13 | - | TRBJ1-2 | TRBV20-1
CASSQDQLAGGSYNEQFF | TGCGCCAGCAGCCAAGATCAACTGGCGGGGGGGTCCTACAATGAGCAGTTCTTC | once | 18 | TRBD2 | TRBJ2-1 | TRBV4-3
CASGPPVDEQYF | TGTGCTAGTGGTCCCCCGGTGGACGAGCAGTACTTC | - | 12 | - | TRBJ2-7 | TRBV12-5
CASSLGARYQETQYF | TGTGCCAGCTCACTTGGGGCCAGGTACCAAGAGACCCAGTACTTC | - | 15 | - | TRBJ2-5 | TRBV18
CATRDRDSYEQYF | TGTGCCACCAGGGACAGGGATTCCTACGAGCAGTACTTC | - | 13 | TRBD1 | TRBJ2-7 | TRBV24-1
CASSQRQGPDTGELFF | TGTGCCAGCAGCCAACGACAGGGGCCCGACACCGGGGAGCTGTTTTTT | - | 16 | TRBD1 | TRBJ2-2 | TRBV7-9
CASSSLSVATNEKLFF | TGTGCCAGCAGCTCCCTCTCAGTTGCAACTAATGAAAAACTGTTTTTT | - | 16 | - | TRBJ1-4 | TRBV7-3
CASSTWTGSNQPQHF | TGTGCCAGCAGTACTTGGACAGGGAGCAATCAGCCCCAGCATTTT | few | 15 | TRBD1 | TRBJ1-5 | TRBV6-2/TRBV6-3
CASSGRRTGGALSGELFF | TGTGCCAGCAGCGGACGACGAACAGGGGGCGCGTTATCCGGGGAGCTGTTTTTT | - | 18 | TRBD1 | TRBJ2-2 | TRBV5-6
CASSYSTGTSGSVSTQYF | TGTGCCAGCAGTTACTCCACCGGGACTAGCGGGAGTGTGAGTACGCAGTATTTT | - | 18 | TRBD2 | TRBJ2-3 | TRBV6-2/TRBV6-3
CASSQDRASRGKSYEQYF | TGCGCCAGCAGCCAAGATAGGGCGTCCAGGGGAAAATCCTACGAGCAGTACTTC | - | 18 | - | TRBJ2-7 | TRBV4-3
CAISEGDRGNSPLHF | TGTGCCATCAGTGAGGGTGACAGGGGGAATTCACCCCTCCACTTT | - | 15 | TRBD1 | TRBJ1-6 | TRBV10-3
CASSQVSQGNQPQHF | TGCGCCAGCAGCCAAGTTTCACAGGGAAATCAGCCCCAGCATTTT | - | 15 | - | TRBJ1-5 | TRBV4-1
CASSSHGAYYQETQYF | TGCGCCAGCAGTTCTCATGGGGCTTACTACCAAGAGACCCAGTACTTC | - | 16 | - | TRBJ2-5 | TRBV23-1
CASSQKAGGETQYF | TGTGCCAGCAGCCAGAAAGCGGGGGGAGAGACCCAGTACTTC | - | 14 | TRBD2 | TRBJ2-5 | TRBV4-2
CAWAGGLDEKLFF | TGTGCCTGGGCAGGGGGCCTGGATGAAAAACTGTTTTTT | - | 13 | TRBD1 | TRBJ1-4 | TRBV30
CASSFGTGDRYEQYF | TGTGCCAGTAGCTTCGGGACAGGGGATCGGTACGAGCAGTACTTC | - | 15 | TRBD1 | TRBJ2-7 | TRBV19
CASSHDHPGTAYGYTF | TGTGCCAGCAGCCACGATCACCCCGGGACAGCCTATGGCTACACCTTC | - | 16 | TRBD1 | TRBJ1-2 | TRBV5-4
CACPSKGDKIREAQYF | TGTGCCTGCCCGTCAAAAGGGGATAAAATAAGAGAGGCCCAGTACTTC | - | 16 | - | TRBJ2-5 | TRBV30
CASSLDRGSPYEQYF | TGTGCCAGCAGCTTAGACAGGGGGTCCCCCTACGAGCAGTACTTC | - | 15 | TRBD1 | TRBJ2-7 | TRBV11-1
CSAQGREVTEAFF | TGCAGCGCACAGGGCCGGGAGGTCACTGAAGCTTTCTTT | - | 13 | - | TRBJ1-1 | TRBV29-1
CASSTGQGAYEQYF | TGTGCCAGCAGCACGGGACAGGGGGCCTACGAGCAGTACTTC | - | 14 | TRBD1 | TRBJ2-7 | TRBV7-9
CASSQTYREVRLAGEGSYEQYF | TGTGCCAGCAGCCAGACATACCGGGAAGTCCGGCTAGCGGGAGAAGGGTCCTACGAGCAGTACTTC | many | 22 | TRBD2 | TRBJ2-7 | TRBV3-1/TRBV3-2
CASSYQSDTQYF | TGTGCCAGCAGTTACCAGTCAGATACGCAGTATTTT | - | 12 | - | TRBJ2-3 | TRBV6-6
CASSLARAGYEQYF | TGTGCCAGCAGCTTAGCTAGGGCGGGCTACGAGCAGTACTTC | - | 14 | - | TRBJ2-7 | TRBV7-2
CASSKWGGKNTGELFF | TGTGCCAGCAGCAAATGGGGGGGCAAGAACACCGGGGAGCTGTTTTTT | - | 16 | - | TRBJ2-2 | TRBV11-2
CASSGRFYTEAFF | TGTGCCAGCAGTGGTCGGTTTTACACTGAAGCTTTCTTT | - | 13 | - | TRBJ1-1 | TRBV25-1
CATSSTGGWETQYF | TGTGCCACCAGCAGTACAGGGGGCTGGGAGACCCAGTACTTC | - | 14 | TRBD1 | TRBJ2-5 | TRBV15
CASRHAGLGGYTF | TGTGCCAGCAGGCACGCGGGACTGGGCGGCTACACCTTC | - | 13 | - | TRBJ1-2 | TRBV6-5
CASSLGPAGFYGYTF | TGTGCCAGCAGCTTAGGGCCTGCAGGATTTTATGGCTACACCTTC | - | 15 | - | TRBJ1-2 | TRBV7-9